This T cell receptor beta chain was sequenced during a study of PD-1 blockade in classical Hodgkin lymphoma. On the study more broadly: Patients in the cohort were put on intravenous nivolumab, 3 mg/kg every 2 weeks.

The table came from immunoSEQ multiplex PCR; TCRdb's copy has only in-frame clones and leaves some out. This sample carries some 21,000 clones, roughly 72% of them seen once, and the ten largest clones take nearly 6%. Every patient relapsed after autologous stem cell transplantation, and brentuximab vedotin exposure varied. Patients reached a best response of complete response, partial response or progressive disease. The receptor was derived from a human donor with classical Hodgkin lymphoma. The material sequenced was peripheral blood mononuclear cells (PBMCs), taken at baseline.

The CDR3 loop is CASSQTGLADNEQFF. For the CDR3, the DNA is TGTGCCAGTAGCCAAACTGGACTAGCGGACAATGAGCAGTTCTTC. The rearrangement links TRBV19 to TRBJ2-1, with TRBD2 matching over 10 bases. Germline V CDR1 and CDR2: LNHDA, SQIVND (reference sequence). This CDR3 spans 15 amino acids. The V gene end was trimmed by 6 bases and the J gene end by 5 bases; junction bases not matched to a gene: 7.